The present TCR beta chain was sequenced within a study of spatial heterogeneity in lung cancer. In the study overall: The average count in raw reads for each unique TCR and UMI combination exceeded 9.5 appearances. Study-wide results and limits: Expanded intratumoral alpha and beta TCR counts tracked tumor mutation counts. Counts for ubiquitous and regional expanded TCRs went along with ubiquitous and regional nonsynonymous mutations, respectively.

CDR1 is SGHRS, CDR2 YFSETQ, per germline. The CDR3 extends over 15 amino acids. Trimming at V came to 5 bases and at J to 5 bases, leaving 7 bases not matched to a gene. This clonotype was seen many times. Its antigen is unidentified. Described time point: sample taken at primary tumor resection. TCRdb processed the 5' RACE reads anew with MiXCR; each CDR3 protein has one entry. The sample holds approximately 8,800 distinct CDR3 sequences, 4.5% to 6% seen once. This sequence joins TRBV5-1 and TRBJ1-6; the match to TRBD1 covers 7 bases. The sample consisted of lung tumor tissue, taken at surgery. This clonotype was obtained from a male donor with early-stage non-small cell lung cancer. CDR3 nucleotide sequence: TGCGCCAGCAGACAAGACAGGGAGGATAATTCACCCCTCCACTTT. It encodes CASRQDREDNSPLHF.